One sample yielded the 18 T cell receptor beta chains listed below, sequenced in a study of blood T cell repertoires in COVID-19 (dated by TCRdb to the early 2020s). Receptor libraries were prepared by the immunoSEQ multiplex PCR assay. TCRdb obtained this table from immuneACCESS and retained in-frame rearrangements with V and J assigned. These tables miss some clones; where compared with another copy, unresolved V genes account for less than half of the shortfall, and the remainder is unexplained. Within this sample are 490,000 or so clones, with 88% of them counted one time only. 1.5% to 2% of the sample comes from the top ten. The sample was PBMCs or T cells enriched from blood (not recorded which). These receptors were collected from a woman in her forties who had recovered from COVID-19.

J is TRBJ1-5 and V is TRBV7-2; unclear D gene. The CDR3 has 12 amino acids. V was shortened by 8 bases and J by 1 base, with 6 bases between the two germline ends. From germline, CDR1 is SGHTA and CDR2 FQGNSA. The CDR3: CASGRSNQPQHF. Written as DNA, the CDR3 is TGTGCCAGCGGGCGAAGCAATCAGCCCCAGCATTTT.

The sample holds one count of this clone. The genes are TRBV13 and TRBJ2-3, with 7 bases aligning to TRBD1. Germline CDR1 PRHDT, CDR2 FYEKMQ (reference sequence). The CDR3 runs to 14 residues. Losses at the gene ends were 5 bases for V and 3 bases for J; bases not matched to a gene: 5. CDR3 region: CASSKTGFTDTQYF. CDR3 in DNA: TGTGCCAGCAGCAAGACAGGGTTTACAGATACGCAGTATTTT.

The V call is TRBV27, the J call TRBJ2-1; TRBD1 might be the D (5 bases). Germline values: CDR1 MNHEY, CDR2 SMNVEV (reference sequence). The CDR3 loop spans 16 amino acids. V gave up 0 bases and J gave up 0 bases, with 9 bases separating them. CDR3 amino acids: CASSLSQGFSYNEQFF. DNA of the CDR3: TGTGCCAGCAGTTTATCTCAGGGCTTCTCCTACAATGAGCAGTTCTTC.

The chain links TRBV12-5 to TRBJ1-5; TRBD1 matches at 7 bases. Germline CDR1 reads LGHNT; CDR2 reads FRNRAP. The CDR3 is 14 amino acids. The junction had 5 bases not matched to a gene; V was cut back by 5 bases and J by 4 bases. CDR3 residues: CASGVLQGNQPQHF. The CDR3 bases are TGTGCTAGTGGTGTACTACAGGGGAATCAGCCCCAGCATTTT. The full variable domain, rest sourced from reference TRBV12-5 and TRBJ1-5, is DARVTQTPRHKVTEMGQEVTMRCQPILGHNTVFWYRQTMMQGLELLAYFRNRAPLDDSGMPKDRFSAEMPDATLATLKIQPSEPRDSAVYFCASGVLQGNQPQHFGDGTRLSIL.

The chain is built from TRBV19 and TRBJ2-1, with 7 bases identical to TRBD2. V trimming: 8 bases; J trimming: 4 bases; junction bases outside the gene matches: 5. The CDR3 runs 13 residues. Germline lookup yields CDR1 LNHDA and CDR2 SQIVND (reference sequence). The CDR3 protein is CASRGRVYNEQFF. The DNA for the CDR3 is TGTGCCAGTCGAGGGAGGGTGTACAATGAGCAGTTCTTC.

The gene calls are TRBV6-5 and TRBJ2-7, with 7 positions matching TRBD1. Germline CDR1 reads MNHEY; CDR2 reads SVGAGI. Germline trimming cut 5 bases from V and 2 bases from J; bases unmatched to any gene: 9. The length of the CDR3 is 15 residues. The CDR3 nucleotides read TGTGCCAGCAGTACGGGACAGATTAACGCCTACGAGCAGTACTTC. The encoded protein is CASSTGQINAYEQYF.

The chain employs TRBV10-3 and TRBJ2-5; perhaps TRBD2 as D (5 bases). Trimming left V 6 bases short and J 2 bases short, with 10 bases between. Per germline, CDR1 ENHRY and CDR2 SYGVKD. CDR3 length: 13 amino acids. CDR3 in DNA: TGTGCCATCAGCCTCTCGGGGCAAGAGACCCAGTACTTC. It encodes CAISLSGQETQYF.

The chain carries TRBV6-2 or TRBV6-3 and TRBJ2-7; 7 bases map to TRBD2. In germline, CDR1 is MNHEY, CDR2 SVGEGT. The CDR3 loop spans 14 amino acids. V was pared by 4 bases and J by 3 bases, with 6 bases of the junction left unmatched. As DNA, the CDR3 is TGTGCCAGCAGTTGGCGGGACTACCGCTACGAGCAGTACTTC. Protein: CASSWRDYRYEQYF.

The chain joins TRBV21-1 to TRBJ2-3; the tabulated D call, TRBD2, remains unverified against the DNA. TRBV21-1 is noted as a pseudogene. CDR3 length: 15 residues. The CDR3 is CASRPRASPTDTQYF. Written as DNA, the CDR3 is TGTGCCAGCAGACCGAGGGCTAGCCCCACAGATACGCAGTATTTT.

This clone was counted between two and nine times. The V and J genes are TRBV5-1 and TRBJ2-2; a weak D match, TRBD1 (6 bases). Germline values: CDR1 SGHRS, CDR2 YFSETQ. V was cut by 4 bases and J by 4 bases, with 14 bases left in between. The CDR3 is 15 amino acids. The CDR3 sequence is CASSPRQERTGELFF. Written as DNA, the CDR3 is TGCGCCAGCAGCCCTAGACAGGAGCGCACCGGGGAGCTGTTTTTT.

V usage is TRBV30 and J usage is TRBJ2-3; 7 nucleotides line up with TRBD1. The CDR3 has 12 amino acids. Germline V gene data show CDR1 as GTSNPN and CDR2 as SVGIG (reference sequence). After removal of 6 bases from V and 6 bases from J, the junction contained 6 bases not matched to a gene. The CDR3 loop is CACNRGLDTQYF. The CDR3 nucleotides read TGTGCCTGCAACAGGGGTTTGGATACGCAGTATTTT.

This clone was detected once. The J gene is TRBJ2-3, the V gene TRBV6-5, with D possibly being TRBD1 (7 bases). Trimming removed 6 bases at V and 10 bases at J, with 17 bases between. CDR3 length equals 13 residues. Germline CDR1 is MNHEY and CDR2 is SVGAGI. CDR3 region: CASREGAEAPQYF. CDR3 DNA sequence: TGTGCCAGCAGGGAGGGGGCGGAAGCCCCGCAGTATTTT.

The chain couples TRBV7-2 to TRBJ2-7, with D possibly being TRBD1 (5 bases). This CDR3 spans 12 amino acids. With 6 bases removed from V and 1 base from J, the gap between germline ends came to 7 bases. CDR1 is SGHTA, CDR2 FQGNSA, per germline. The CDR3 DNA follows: TGTGCCAGCAGTCGACAGTCCTACGAGCAGTACTTC. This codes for CASSRQSYEQYF.

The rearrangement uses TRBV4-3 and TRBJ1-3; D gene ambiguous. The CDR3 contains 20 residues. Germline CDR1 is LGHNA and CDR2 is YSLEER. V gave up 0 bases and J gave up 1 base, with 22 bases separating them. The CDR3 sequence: CASSQDPLGIGGLSGNTIYF. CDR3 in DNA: TGCGCCAGCAGCCAAGATCCCCTCGGTATTGGCGGCTTGTCTGGAAACACCATATATTTT.

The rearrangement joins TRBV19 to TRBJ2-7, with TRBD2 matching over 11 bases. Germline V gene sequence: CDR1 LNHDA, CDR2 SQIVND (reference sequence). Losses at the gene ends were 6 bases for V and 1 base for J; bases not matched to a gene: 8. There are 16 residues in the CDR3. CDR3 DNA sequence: TGTGCCAGTAGCGGGAAGACTAGCGGGGTTTCCTACGAGCAGTACTTC. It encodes CASSGKTSGVSYEQYF.

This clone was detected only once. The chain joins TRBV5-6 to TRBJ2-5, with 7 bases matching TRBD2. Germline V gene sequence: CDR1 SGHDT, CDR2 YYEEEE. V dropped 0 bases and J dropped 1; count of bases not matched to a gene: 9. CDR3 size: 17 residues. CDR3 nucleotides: TGTGCCAGCAGCTTGGGGACTAGGTTTAAGCTCCAAGAGACCCAGTACTTC. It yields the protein CASSLGTRFKLQETQYF.

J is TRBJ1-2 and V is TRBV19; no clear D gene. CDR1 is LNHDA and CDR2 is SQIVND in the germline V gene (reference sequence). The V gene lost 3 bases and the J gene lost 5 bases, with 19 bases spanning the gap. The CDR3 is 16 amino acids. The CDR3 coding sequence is TGTGCCAGTAGTATCCTCGGAGGTTTGAACCATTATGGCTACACCTTC. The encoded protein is CASSILGGLNHYGYTF.

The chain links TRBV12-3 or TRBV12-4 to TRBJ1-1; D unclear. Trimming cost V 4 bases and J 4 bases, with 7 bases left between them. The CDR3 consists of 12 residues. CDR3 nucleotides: TGTGCCAGCAGTTCCATCGGCACTGAAGCTTTCTTT. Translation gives CASSSIGTEAFF.